The source of this TCR beta chain is a study of cytomegalovirus exposure and HLA in healthy donors. This clone was seen a handful of times. Its antigen remains unidentified. Nominal health characterized the donors when sampled, though unrecorded immune exposures were likely. Findings and caveats of the study: With later analysis, a missense DCLRE1C variant became linked to TCR beta V- and J-gene trimming. The study flagged roughly 160 TCR beta chains as cytomegalovirus-associated. There was a cluster of highly shared sequence variants that was likely a sequencing artifact.

The study ran its PCR with 60 Vbeta and 13 Jbeta primers. The table came from immunoSEQ multiplex PCR; TCRdb's copy has only in-frame clones and leaves some out. The sample consists of about 140,000 clones, about 80% of them appearing once. The CDR3 is made up of 15 amino acids. Germline V gene sequence: CDR1 SGHNT, CDR2 YENEEA. V was clipped by 1 base and J by 2 bases, with 10 bases between them. Sequenced sample: PBMCs. The chain links TRBV11-3 to TRBJ2-3; no firm D call. This sequence originates from a male donor in good health and CMV-seronegative. The CDR3 DNA is TGTGCCAGCAGCTTAGGCGGCTACTCCACAGATACGCAGTATTTT. Its protein product is CASSLGGYSTDTQYF.